Reported below is one TCR beta chain. Its binding antigen is unknown. No per-base quality is available; no much larger clone lies one base away. The sample belongs to a study of T cell changes during pregnancy in multiple sclerosis (dated by TCRdb to between 2018 and 2021). About the investigation overall: The study examined how the T cell repertoire changed over the course of pregnancy in women with multiple sclerosis.

From the cysteine up to the phenylalanine, the CDR3 has a length of 15 residues. Just CDR3 DNA is preserved here, 45 bases in frame from base 1. The germline V gene encodes CDR1 SGDLS and CDR2 YYNGEE. The junction carries 9 bases between V and J, which are trimmed by 2 bases and 0 bases respectively. The library came from the immunoSEQ multiplex PCR assay. TCRdb limited this immuneACCESS table to in-frame rearrangements with V and J called. A share of clones is missing; checked studies link under half to unresolved V genes, and the rest is unexplained. The sample table shows under 45,000 clones, and roughly 88% are seen once. The top ten clones comprise around 3.9% of the sample.

The specimen comprised CD8+ T cells from peripheral blood mononuclear cells, sampled in the first trimester of pregnancy. The receptor was derived from a female donor with multiple sclerosis, enrolled in a pregnancy study. Rearrangement joined TRBV9 to TRBJ1-3; a tentative D match to TRBD1 spans 5 bases. The nucleotide sequence is TGTGCCAGCAGCGTTGACAGTAACTCTGGAAACACCATATATTTT. Protein translation: CASSVDSNSGNTIYF.